This entry is about one T cell receptor (beta chain). Vbeta (60) and Jbeta (13) primers were used in the PCR. TCRdb's copy holds only in-frame clones and misses some; the assay was immunoSEQ multiplex PCR. The sample has some 220,000 clones, around 80% seen once. This CDR3 has 18 amino acids. V was pared by 6 bases and J by 2 bases, with 23 bases between. In germline, CDR1 is PRHDT, CDR2 FYEKMQ (reference sequence). This entry is derived from a study of cytomegalovirus exposure and HLA in healthy donors. The sequence was collected from a boy aged 5-17 years in good health and CMV-seronegative. The rearrangement joins TRBV13 to TRBJ1-3; D gene ambiguous. The specimen was PBMCs. Here the CDR3 DNA reads TGTGCCAGCAGAAGGTTGGACGGAGGGAGGCTCGCTGGAAACACCATATATTTT. The encoded protein is CASRRLDGGRLAGNTIYF.